This paragraph reports one T cell receptor (beta chain). As originally analysed: Reference gene primer amplification in the assay estimated nucleated cell counts. The protocol was immunoSEQ multiplex PCR, while the TCRdb copy is restricted to in-frame clones and leaves out a portion. From that table come the V and J calls and clone size; the DNA was used to work out D and trimming. The data show around 110,000 clones, 89% seen once. This entry belongs to a study of blood T cell repertoires in COVID-19. Germline lookup yields CDR1 MGHDK and CDR2 SYGVNS. Trimming cost V 4 bases and J 3 bases, with 7 bases left between them. The CDR3 contains 13 residues.

The rearrangement links TRBV25-1 to TRBJ1-5; D possibly corresponds to TRBD1 (5 bases). This clonotype originated in a man in his forties or fifties with active or convalescent COVID-19. The material sequenced was peripheral blood. As DNA, the CDR3 is TGTGCCAGCAGTGGGACATACAATCAGCCCCAGCATTTT. Amino acid sequence: CASSGTYNQPQHF.